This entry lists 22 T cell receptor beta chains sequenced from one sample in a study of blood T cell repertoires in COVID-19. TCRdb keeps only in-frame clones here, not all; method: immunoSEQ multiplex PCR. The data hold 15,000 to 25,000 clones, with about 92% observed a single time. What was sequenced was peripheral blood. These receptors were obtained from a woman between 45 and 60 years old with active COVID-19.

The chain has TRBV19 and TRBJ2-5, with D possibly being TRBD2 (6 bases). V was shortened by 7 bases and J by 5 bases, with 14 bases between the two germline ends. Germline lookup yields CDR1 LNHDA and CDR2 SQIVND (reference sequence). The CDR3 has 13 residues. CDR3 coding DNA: TGTGCCAGTACCGAATGGGGGGAGGAGACCCAGTACTTC. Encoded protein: CASTEWGEETQYF.

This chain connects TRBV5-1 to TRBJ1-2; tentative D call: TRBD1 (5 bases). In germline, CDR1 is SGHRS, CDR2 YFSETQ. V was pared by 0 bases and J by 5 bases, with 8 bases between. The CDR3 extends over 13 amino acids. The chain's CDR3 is CASSLEGTYGYTF. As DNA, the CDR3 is TGCGCCAGCAGCTTGGAGGGGACTTATGGCTACACCTTC.

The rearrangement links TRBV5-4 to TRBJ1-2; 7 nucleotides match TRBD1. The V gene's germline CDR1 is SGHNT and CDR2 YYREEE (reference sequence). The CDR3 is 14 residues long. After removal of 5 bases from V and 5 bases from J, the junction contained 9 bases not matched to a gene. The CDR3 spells CASRSQGVNYGYTF. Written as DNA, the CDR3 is TGTGCCAGCAGATCCCAGGGGGTTAATTATGGCTACACCTTC.

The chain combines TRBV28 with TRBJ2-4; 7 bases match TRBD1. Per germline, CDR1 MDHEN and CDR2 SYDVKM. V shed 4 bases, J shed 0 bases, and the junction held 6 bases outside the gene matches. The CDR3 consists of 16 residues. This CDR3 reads CASSSGTAIAKNIQYF. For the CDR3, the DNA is TGTGCCAGCAGTTCCGGGACAGCTATAGCCAAAAACATTCAGTACTTC.

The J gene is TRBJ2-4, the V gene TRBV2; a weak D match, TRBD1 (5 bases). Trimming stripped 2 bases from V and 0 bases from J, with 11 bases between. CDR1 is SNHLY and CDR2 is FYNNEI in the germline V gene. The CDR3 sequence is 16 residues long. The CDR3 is CASSEKQGRAKNIQYF. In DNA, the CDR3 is TGTGCCAGCAGTGAAAAGCAGGGTAGAGCCAAAAACATTCAGTACTTC. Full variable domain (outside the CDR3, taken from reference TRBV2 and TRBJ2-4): EPEVTQTPSHQVTQMGQEVILRCVPISNHLYFYWYRQILGQKVEFLVSFYNNEISEKSEIFDDQFSVERPDGSNFTLKIRSTKLEDSAMYFCASSEKQGRAKNIQYFGAGTRLSVL.

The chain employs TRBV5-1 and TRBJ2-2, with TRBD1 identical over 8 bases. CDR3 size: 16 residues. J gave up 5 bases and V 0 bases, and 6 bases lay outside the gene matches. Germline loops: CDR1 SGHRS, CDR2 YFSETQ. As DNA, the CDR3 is TGCGCCAGCAGCTTGGTACCAGGGGGCCCTACCGGGGAGCTGTTTTTT. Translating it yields CASSLVPGGPTGELFF.

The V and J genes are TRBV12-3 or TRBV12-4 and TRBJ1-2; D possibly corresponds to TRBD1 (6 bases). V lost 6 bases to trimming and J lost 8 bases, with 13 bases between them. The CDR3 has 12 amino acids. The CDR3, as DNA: TGTGCCAGCAGCATACAGGGTCGCGGCTACACCTTC. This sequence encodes CASSIQGRGYTF.

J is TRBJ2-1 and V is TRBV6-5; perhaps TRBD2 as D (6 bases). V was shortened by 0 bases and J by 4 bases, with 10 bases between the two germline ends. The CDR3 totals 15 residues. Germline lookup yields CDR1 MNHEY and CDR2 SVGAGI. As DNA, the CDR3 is TGTGCCAGCAGTTACTCGGCGGGGCTTTACAATGAGCAGTTCTTC. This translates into CASSYSAGLYNEQFF.

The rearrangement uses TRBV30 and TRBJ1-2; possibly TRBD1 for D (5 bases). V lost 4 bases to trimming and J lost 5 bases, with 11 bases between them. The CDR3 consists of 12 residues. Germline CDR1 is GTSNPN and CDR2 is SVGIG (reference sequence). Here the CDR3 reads CAWTGGDYGYTF. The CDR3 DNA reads TGTGCCTGGACGGGAGGGGATTATGGCTACACCTTC.

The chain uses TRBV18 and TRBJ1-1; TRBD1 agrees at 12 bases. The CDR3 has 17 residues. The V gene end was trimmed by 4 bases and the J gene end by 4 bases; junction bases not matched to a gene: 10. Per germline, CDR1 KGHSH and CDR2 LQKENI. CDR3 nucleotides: TGTGCCAGCTCACAAGGGACAGGGGGCATCATTAGCACTGAAGCTTTCTTT. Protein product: CASSQGTGGIISTEAFF.

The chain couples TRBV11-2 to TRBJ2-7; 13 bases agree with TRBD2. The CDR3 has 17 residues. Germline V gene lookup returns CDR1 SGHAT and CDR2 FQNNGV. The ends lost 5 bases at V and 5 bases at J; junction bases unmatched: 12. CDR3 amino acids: CASSLILGLAGSDEQYF. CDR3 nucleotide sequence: TGTGCCAGCAGCCTAATACTGGGACTAGCGGGAAGCGACGAGCAGTACTTC.

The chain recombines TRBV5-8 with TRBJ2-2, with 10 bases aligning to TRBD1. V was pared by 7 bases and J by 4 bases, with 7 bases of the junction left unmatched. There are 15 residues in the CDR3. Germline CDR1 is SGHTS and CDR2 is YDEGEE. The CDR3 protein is CASGPGTGVTGELFF. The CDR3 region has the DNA TGTGCCAGCGGACCCGGGACAGGGGTCACCGGGGAGCTGTTTTTT.

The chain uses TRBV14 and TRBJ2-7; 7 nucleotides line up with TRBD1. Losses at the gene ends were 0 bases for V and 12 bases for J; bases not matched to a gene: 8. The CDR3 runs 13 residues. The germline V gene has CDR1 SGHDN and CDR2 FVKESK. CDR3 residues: CASSQDNGDSLYF. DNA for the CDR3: TGTGCCAGCAGCCAAGACAATGGGGACAGCCTGTACTTC.

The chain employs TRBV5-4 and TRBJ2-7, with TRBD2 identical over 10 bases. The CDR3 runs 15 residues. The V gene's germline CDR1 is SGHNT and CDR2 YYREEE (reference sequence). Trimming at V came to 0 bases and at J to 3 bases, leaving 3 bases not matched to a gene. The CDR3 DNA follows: TGTGCCAGCAGCTTGGGGACTAGCGGAGGCTACGAGCAGTACTTC. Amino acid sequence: CASSLGTSGGYEQYF.

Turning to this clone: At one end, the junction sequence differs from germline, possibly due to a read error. In DNA, the CDR3 is TGTGCTAGCAGCTTAATCTCCGGGGAGACCCAGTACTTC. Residues: CASSLISGETQYF. The chain recombines TRBV7-7 with TRBJ2-5, with D unresolved. CDR1 is SSHAT and CDR2 is FNYEAQ in the germline V gene (reference sequence). This CDR3 comprises 13 residues.

Written as DNA, the CDR3 is TGTGCCATCAGTGAAGACAGGGGGCGGACAGAGACCCAGTACTTC. Protein product: CAISEDRGRTETQYF. The J gene is TRBJ2-5, the V gene TRBV10-3; 10 nucleotides agree with TRBD1. The length of the CDR3 is 15 residues. Unmatched junction bases numbered 5, after V lost 3 bases and J lost 4 bases. Germline CDR1 ENHRY, CDR2 SYGVKD.

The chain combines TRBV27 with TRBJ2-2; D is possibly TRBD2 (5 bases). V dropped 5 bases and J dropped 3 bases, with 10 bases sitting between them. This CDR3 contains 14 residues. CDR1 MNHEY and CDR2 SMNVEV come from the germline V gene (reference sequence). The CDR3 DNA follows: TGTGCCAGCAGTCAAACTAGGCACACCGGGGAGCTGTTTTTT. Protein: CASSQTRHTGELFF.

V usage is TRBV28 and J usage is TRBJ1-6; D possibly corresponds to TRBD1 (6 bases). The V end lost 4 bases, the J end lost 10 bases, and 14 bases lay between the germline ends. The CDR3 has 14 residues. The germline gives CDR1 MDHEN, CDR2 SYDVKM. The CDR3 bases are TGTGCCAGCAGTTCTCCAGGGGAAGAATCACCCCTCCACTTT. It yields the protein CASSSPGEESPLHF.

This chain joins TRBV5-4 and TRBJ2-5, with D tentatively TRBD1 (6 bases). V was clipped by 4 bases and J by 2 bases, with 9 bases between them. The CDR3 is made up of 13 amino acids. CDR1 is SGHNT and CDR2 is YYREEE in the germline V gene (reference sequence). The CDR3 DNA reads TGTGCCAGCAGCGGGGGCAGACAAGAGACCCAGTACTTC. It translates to CASSGGRQETQYF.

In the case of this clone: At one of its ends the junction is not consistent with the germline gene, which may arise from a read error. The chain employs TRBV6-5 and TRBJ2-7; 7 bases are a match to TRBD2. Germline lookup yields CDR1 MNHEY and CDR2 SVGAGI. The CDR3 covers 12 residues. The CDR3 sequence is CASRTEEGRVFF. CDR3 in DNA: TGTGCCAGCAGGACAGAAGAGGGGAGGGTTTTCTTC.

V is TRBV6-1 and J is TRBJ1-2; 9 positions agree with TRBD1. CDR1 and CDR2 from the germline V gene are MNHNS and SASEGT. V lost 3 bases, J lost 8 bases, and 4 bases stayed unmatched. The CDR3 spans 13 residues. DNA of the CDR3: TGTGCCAGCAGTGACGGGACAGGGATCGGCTACACCTTC. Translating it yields CASSDGTGIGYTF.

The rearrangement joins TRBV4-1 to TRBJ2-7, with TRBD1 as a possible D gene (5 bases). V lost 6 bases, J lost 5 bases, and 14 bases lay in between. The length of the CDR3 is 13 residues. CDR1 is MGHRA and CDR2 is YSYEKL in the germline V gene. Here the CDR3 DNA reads TGCGCCAGCAGTTCTGAAGGGGCTGACGAGCAGTACTTC. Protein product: CASSSEGADEQYF.